Below are 12 T cell receptor beta chains sequenced from a single sample in a study of T cells in localized non-small cell lung cancer. Method: immunoSEQ multiplex PCR; TCRdb's copy keeps in-frame clones and lacks some. This sample yields 9,500 to 15,000 clones, of which 83% are seen a single time; approximately 20% belongs to the top ten. The sequences come from peripheral blood, collected before any cancer treatment. Receptors originate from a male donor older than 55 with stage I lung adenocarcinoma.

The J gene is TRBJ2-6, the V gene TRBV12-2; TRBD1 is the table's D call and was not checked against the DNA. TRBV12-2 is given as a pseudogene. This CDR3 has 17 residues. The CDR3 DNA reads TGTGCAAGTCGCTTAGACAGGGGGAGGGCTGGGGCCAACGTCCTGACTTTC. This encodes CASRLDRGRAGANVLTF.

The genes are TRBV9 and TRBJ2-1; 10 bases align to TRBD2. Trimming cost V 4 bases and J 3 bases; bases outside gene matches: 4. The CDR3 covers 15 residues. Germline CDR1 is SGDLS and CDR2 is YYNGEE. The CDR3 spells CASSFGLADYNEQFF. Written as DNA, the CDR3 is TGTGCCAGCAGCTTTGGACTAGCGGACTACAATGAGCAGTTCTTC.

The J gene is TRBJ1-4, the V gene TRBV30; D call uncertain. V lost 2 bases and J lost 7, with 8 bases in between. Per germline, CDR1 GTSNPN and CDR2 SVGIG (reference sequence). The CDR3 runs 12 residues. CDR3: CAWSQSSEKLFF. Written as DNA, the CDR3 is TGTGCCTGGAGTCAAAGTAGTGAAAAACTGTTTTTT.

V and J are TRBV5-1 and TRBJ2-5, with TRBD2 matching over 7 bases. Germline V CDR1 and CDR2: SGHRS, YFSETQ. This CDR3 comprises 15 residues. V dropped 5 bases and J dropped 2; count of bases not matched to a gene: 9. The CDR3 DNA follows: TGCGCCAGCAGGCCCTCCCTAGCGGTACAAGAGACCCAGTACTTC. It yields the protein CASRPSLAVQETQYF.

This clone was observed a handful of times. V usage is TRBV28 and J usage is TRBJ1-5; TRBD1 agrees at 8 bases. The germline V gene encodes CDR1 MDHEN and CDR2 SYDVKM. This CDR3 contains 14 residues. V lost 6 bases and J lost 5; bases outside the gene matches: 6. The CDR3 DNA is TGTGCCAGCAGGCCCGGGACAGGCTATCAGCCCCAGCATTTT. Translated, it gives CASRPGTGYQPQHF. Based on the CDR3 plus reference TRBV28 and TRBJ1-5, the full variable domain is DVKVTQSSRYLVKRTGEKVFLECVQDMDHENMFWYRQDPGLGLRLIYFSYDVKMKEKGDIPEGYSVSREKKERFSLILESASTNQTSMYLCASRPGTGYQPQHFGDGTRLSIL.

The CDR3 sequence is CASSPATGGRMNEQFF. CDR3 bases: TGTGCCAGCAGCCCGGCAACTGGCGGGAGAATGAATGAGCAGTTCTTC. This chain uses TRBV14 with TRBJ2-1; 7 positions agree with TRBD2. CDR1 is SGHDN and CDR2 is FVKESK in the germline V gene. The junction had 13 bases not matched to a gene; V was cut back by 4 bases and J by 7 bases. The CDR3 covers 16 residues.

The chain has TRBV28 and TRBJ2-1; D is undetermined. The CDR3 has 11 residues. Trimming removed 7 bases from V and 7 bases from J, with 8 bases in between. Germline loops: CDR1 MDHEN, CDR2 SYDVKM. CDR3: CASIYLNEQFF. CDR3 coding DNA: TGTGCCAGCATATACCTAAATGAGCAGTTCTTC.

This CDR3 reads CASSLDRGWTEAFF. The CDR3 region has the DNA TGTGCCAGCAGTCTGGACAGGGGTTGGACTGAAGCTTTCTTT. The V and J genes are TRBV28 and TRBJ1-1, with TRBD1 identical over 9 bases. The CDR3 has 14 residues. The V and J ends lost 5 bases and 5 bases, in that order; junction bases with no gene match: 6. Germline CDR1 reads MDHEN; CDR2 reads SYDVKM.

CDR3 sequence: CASSLWVGVKGYTF. DNA for the CDR3: TGTGCCAGCAGTTTATGGGTGGGGGTGAAAGGCTACACCTTC. The chain links TRBV28 to TRBJ1-2; a possible D gene is TRBD1 (5 bases). The CDR3 contains 14 residues. V lost 0 bases, J lost 8 bases, and 13 bases lay in between. Germline loops: CDR1 MDHEN, CDR2 SYDVKM.

This clone is large within its sample. The V call is TRBV27, the J call TRBJ1-5; maybe TRBD1 (5 bases). The CDR3 covers 13 residues. V lost 2 bases, J lost 5 bases, and 7 bases lay in between. CDR1 MNHEY and CDR2 SMNVEV come from the germline V gene (reference sequence). Here the CDR3 reads CASSLRQYQPQHF. CDR3 DNA sequence: TGTGCCAGCAGTTTAAGACAGTATCAGCCCCAGCATTTT.

For the CDR3, the DNA is TGTGCCAGCAGTTGGGGGGACAGGGGCTCCACTGAAGCTTTCTTT. It codes for CASSWGDRGSTEAFF. The genes are TRBV28 and TRBJ1-1, with 10 bases that match TRBD1. The CDR3 spans 15 residues. J gave up 4 bases and V 4 bases, and 6 bases lay outside the gene matches. Per germline, CDR1 MDHEN and CDR2 SYDVKM. The complete variable domain, with remaining parts taken from reference TRBV28 and TRBJ1-1, reads DVKVTQSSRYLVKRTGEKVFLECVQDMDHENMFWYRQDPGLGLRLIYFSYDVKMKEKGDIPEGYSVSREKKERFSLILESASTNQTSMYLCASSWGDRGSTEAFFGQGTRLTVV.

The chain is built from TRBV30 and TRBJ2-3; TRBD1 agrees at 11 bases. V shed 7 bases, J shed 4 bases, and the junction held 4 bases outside the gene matches. CDR3 length: 13 amino acids. Looked up from germline, CDR1 is GTSNPN and CDR2 is SVGIG (reference sequence). CDR3 sequence: CALGQGASDTQYF. The DNA of the CDR3 is TGTGCCTTAGGACAGGGGGCCTCAGATACGCAGTATTTT.